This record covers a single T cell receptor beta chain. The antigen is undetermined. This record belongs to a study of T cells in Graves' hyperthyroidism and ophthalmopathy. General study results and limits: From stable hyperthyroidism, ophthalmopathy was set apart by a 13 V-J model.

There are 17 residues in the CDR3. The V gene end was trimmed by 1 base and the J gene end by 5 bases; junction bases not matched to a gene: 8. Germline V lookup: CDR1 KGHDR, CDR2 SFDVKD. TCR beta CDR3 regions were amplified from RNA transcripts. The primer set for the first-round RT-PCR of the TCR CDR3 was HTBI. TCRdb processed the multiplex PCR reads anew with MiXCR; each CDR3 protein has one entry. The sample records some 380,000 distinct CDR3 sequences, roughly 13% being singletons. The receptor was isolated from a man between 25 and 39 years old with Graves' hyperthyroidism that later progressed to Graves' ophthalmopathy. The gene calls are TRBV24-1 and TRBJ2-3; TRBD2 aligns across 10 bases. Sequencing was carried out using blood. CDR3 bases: TGTGCCACCAGTGATTTAAATAGCGGGGGGTCCGGAGATACGCAGTATTTT. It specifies CATSDLNSGGSGDTQYF.